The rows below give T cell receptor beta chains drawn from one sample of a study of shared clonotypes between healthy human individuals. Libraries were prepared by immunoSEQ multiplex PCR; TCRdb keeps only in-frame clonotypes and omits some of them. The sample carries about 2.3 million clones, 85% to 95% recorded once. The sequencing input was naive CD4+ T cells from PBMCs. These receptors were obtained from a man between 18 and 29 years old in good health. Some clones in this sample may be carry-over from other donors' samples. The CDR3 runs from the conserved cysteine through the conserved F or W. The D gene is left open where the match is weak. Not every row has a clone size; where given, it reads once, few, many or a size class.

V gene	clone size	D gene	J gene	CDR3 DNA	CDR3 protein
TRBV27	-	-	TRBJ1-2	TGTGCCAGCAGTCTTCGACAGAATAGCTATGGCTACACCTTC	CASSLRQNSYGYTF
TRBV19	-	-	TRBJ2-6	TGTGCCAGTAGTAGGGGCAGGAAATTTTCTGGGGCCAACGTCCTGACTTTC	CASSRGRKFSGANVLTF
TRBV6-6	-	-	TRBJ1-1	TGTGCCAGCACCCAAAGGGCCTCGTCTGAAGCTTTCTTT	CASTQRASSEAFF
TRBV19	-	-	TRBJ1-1	TGTGCCAGTAGCGCCCCGAGCACTGAAGCTTTCTTT	CASSAPSTEAFF
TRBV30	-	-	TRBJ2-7	TGTGCCTGGAGACCGGTGGGGATCGAGCAGTACTTC	CAWRPVGIEQYF
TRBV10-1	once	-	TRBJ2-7	TGCGCCACCTACGGGCGGCCGGTCATATACTACGAGCAGTACTTC	CATYGRPVIYYEQYF
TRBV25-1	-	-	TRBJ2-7	TGTGCCAGCCCTAACAGACCAGGGGAGCAGTACTTC	CASPNRPGEQYF
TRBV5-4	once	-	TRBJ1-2	TGTGCCAGCAGTCGTGAGGCAGCAGCTAACTATGGCTACACCTTC	CASSREAAANYGYTF
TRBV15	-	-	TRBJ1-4	TGTGCCACCAGCAGAGCCGCAGTCTCGGGTAATGAAAAACTGTTTTTT	CATSRAAVSGNEKLFF
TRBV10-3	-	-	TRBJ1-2	TGTGCCATCAGTGGTTCTCTGGAGGGTTTTCGACGGTCAACCTATGGCTACACCTTC	CAISGSLEGFRRSTYGYTF
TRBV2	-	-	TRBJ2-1	TGTGCCAGCAGTGAAGCCAGGGGCGACAATGAGCAGTTCTTC	CASSEARGDNEQFF
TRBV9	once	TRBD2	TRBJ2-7	TGTGCCAGCAGCGGACCGGGACTAGCGGGAGCCCCAGTATACTTC	CASSGPGLAGAPVYF
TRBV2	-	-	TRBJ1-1	TGTGCCAGCAGTGGCTCTAAAGCAGGTGAAGCTTTCTTT	CASSGSKAGEAFF
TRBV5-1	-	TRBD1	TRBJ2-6	TGCGCCAGCAGCTTTCAGGGGGCGTCTGGGGCCAACGTCCTGACTTTC	CASSFQGASGANVLTF